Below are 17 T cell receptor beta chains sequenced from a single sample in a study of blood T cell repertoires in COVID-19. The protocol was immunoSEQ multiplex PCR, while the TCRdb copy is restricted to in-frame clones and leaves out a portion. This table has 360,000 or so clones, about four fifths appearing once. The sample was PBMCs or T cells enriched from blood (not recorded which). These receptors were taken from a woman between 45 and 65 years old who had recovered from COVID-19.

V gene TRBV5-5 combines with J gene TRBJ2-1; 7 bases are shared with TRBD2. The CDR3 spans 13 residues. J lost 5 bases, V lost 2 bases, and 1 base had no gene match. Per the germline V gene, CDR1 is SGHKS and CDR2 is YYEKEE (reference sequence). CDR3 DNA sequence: TGTGCCAGCAGCTTCGCGGGGGACAATGAGCAGTTCTTC. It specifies CASSFAGDNEQFF. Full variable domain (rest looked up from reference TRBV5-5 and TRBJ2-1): DAGVTQSPTHLIKTRGQQVTLRCSPISGHKSVSWYQQVLGQGPQFIFQYYEKEERGRGNFPDRFSARQFPNYSSELNVNALLLGDSALYLCASSFAGDNEQFFGPGTRLTVL.

The CDR3: CASSLTGQRDQPQHF. The CDR3 DNA is TGTGCCAGCAGCTTAACGGGCCAACGAGATCAGCCCCAGCATTTT. V is TRBV7-3 and J is TRBJ1-5; D gene unclear. Germline V CDR1 and CDR2: SGHTA, FQGTGA. With 0 bases removed from V and 5 bases from J, the gap between germline ends came to 11 bases. The CDR3 runs 15 residues.

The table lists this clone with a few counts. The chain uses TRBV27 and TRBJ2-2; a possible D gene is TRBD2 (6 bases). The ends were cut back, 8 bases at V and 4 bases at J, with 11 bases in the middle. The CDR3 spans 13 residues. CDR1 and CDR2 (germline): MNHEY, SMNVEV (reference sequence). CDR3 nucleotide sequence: TGTGCCAGCTACCGGAGGGCCACCGGGGAGCTGTTTTTT. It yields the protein CASYRRATGELFF.

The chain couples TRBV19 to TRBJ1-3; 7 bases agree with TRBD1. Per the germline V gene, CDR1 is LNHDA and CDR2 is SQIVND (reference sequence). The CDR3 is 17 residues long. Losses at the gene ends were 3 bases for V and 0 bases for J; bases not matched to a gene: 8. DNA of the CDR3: TGTGCCAGTAGTATTTTATCGGGACAGCACTCTGGAAACACCATATATTTT. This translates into CASSILSGQHSGNTIYF.

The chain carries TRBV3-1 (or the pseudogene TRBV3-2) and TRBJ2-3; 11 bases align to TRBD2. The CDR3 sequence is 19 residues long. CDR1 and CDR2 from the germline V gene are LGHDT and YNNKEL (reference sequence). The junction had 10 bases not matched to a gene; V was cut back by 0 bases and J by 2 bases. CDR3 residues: CASSQEFLTSGKTTDTQYF. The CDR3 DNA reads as TGTGCCAGCAGCCAAGAATTTTTGACTAGCGGGAAAACCACAGATACGCAGTATTTT.

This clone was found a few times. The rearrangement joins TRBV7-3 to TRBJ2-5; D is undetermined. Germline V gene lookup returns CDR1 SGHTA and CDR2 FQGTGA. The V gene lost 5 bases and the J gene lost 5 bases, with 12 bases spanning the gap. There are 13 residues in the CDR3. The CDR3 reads CASSRDIGETQYF. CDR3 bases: TGTGCCAGCAGCCGTGACATTGGGGAGACCCAGTACTTC.

CDR3 sequence (DNA): TGTGCCAGCAGCTTCGATAGCAACTCCTACGAGCAGTACTTC. Its translation: CASSFDSNSYEQYF. The rearrangement joins TRBV11-3 to TRBJ2-7; no clear D. There are 14 residues in the CDR3. With 3 bases removed from V and 0 bases from J, the gap between germline ends came to 9 bases. Germline V lookup: CDR1 SGHNT, CDR2 YENEEA. Full variable domain (rest looked up from reference TRBV11-3 and TRBJ2-7): EAGVVQSPRYKIIEKKQPVAFWCNPISGHNTLYWYLQNLGQGPELLIRYENEEAVDDSQLPKDRFSAERLKGVDSTLKIQPAELGDSAVYLCASSFDSNSYEQYFGPGTRLTVT.

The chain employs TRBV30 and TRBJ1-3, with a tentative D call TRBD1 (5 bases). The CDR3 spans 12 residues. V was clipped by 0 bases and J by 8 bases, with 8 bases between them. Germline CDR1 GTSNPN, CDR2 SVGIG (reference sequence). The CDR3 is CAWSVGGDTIYF. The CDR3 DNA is TGTGCCTGGAGTGTGGGGGGGGACACCATATATTTT.

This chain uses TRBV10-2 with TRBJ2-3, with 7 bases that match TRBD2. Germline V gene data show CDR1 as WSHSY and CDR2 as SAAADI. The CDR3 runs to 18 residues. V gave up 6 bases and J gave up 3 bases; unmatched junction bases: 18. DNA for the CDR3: TGCGCCAGCAGCGACCCCCCCGGGGGGTTATTTAGGACAGATACGCAGTATTTT. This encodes CASSDPPGGLFRTDTQYF.

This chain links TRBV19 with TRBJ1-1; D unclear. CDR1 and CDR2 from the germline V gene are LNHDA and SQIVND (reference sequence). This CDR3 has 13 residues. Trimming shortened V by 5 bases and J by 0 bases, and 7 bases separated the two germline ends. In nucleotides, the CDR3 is TGTGCCAGTAGTGTCGAGATGAACACTGAAGCTTTCTTT. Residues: CASSVEMNTEAFF.

Written as DNA, the CDR3 is TGCAGCGTCATGAGCCCCGGGACAGGGGGACGAACCGGGGAGCTGTTTTTT. Protein sequence: CSVMSPGTGGRTGELFF. This chain links TRBV29-1 with TRBJ2-2; 11 nucleotides align to TRBD1. The ends lost 6 bases at V and 5 bases at J; junction bases unmatched: 14. The V gene's germline CDR1 is SQVTM and CDR2 ANQGSEA. This CDR3 is 17 amino acids long.

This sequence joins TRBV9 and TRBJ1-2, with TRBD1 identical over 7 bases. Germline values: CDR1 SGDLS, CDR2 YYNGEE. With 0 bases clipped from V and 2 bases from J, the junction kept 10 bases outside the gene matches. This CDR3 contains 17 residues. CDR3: CASSVAQGFNVNYGYTF. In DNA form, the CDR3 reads TGTGCCAGCAGCGTAGCACAGGGGTTTAACGTCAACTATGGCTACACCTTC.

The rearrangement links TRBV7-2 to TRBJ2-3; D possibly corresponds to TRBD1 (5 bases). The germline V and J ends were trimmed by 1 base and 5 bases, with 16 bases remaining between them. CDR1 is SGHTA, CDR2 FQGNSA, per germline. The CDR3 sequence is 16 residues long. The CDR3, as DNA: TGTGCCAGCAGCTTAGTGTCGGCCAGGGCGATAGATACGCAGTATTTT. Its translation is CASSLVSARAIDTQYF.

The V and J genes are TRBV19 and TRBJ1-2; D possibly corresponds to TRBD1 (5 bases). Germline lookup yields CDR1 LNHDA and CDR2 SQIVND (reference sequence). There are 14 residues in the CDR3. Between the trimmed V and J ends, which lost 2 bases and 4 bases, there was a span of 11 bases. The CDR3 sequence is CASSIRQSPYGYTF. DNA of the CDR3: TGTGCCAGTAGTATAAGACAGTCCCCCTATGGCTACACCTTC.

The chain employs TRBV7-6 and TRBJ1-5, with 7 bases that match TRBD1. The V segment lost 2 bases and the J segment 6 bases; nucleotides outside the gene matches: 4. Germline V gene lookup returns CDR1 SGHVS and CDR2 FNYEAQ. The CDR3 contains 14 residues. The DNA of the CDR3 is TGTGCCAGCAGCTTAATGGGACAGTCTCAGCCCCAGCATTTT. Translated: CASSLMGQSQPQHF. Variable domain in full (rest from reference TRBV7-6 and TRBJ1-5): GAGVSQSPRYKVTKRGQDVALRCDPISGHVSLYWYRQALGQGPEFLTYFNYEAQQDKSGLPNDRFSAERPEGSISTLTIQRTEQRDSAMYRCASSLMGQSQPQHFGDGTRLSIL.

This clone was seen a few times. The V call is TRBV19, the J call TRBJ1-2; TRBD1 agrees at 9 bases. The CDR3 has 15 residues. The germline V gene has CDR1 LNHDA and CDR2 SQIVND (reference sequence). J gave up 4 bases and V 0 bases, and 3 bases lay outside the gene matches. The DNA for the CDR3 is TGTGCCAGTAGTATAGAAGGACAGGGGATCTATGGCTACACCTTC. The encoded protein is CASSIEGQGIYGYTF.

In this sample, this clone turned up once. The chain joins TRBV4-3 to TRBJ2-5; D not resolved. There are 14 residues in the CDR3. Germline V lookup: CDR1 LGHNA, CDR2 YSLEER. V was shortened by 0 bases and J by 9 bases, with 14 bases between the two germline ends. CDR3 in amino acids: CASSQDLAGWAQYF. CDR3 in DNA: TGCGCCAGCAGCCAAGATCTGGCCGGGTGGGCCCAGTACTTC.